The 16 T cell receptor beta chains reported below all come from one sample, sequenced in a study of T cells expressing NK-cell markers. TCRdb reanalyzed the 5' RACE reads and collapses them to one entry per CDR3 protein, without DNA. The sample table sets out approximately 380,000 distinct CDR3 sequences. The material sequenced was blood T cells: a sorted CD56 or NKG2C T cell subset, CD4+ or CD8+ T cells, or bulk PBMC T cells (not recorded which). The receptors come from a man aged 18 to 69 in good health.

The chain uses TRBV12-3 or TRBV12-4 and TRBJ1-3; the D call from TCRdb, TRBD1, cannot be confirmed without DNA. There are 13 residues in the CDR3. This CDR3 is CAKQEIPGNTIYF.

This chain uses TRBV6-5 with TRBJ2-4; the TRBD1 assignment by TCRdb is unverifiable without DNA. The CDR3 loop spans 17 amino acids. Per the germline V gene, CDR1 is MNHEY and CDR2 is SVGAGI. The CDR3 region is CASSYSGTGGRSNIQYF.

The V and J genes are TRBV7-9 and TRBJ2-5; there is no DNA to check the TCRdb D call of TRBD1. The CDR3 is made up of 16 amino acids. Germline V gene sequence: CDR1 SEHNR, CDR2 FQNEAQ (reference sequence). The CDR3 is CASSFVGTGAPETQYF.

The chain links TRBV21-1 to TRBJ2-5; checking the TCRdb D call of TRBD1 is not possible without DNA. TRBV21-1 is shown as a pseudogene. This CDR3 is built from 14 residues. The CDR3 here is CATRTRGPEETQYF.

The gene calls are TRBV7-9 and TRBJ2-2; no DNA is available, so the TRBD1 call from TCRdb remains unchecked. There are 16 residues in the CDR3. Germline V CDR1 and CDR2: SEHNR, FQNEAQ (reference sequence). The CDR3 is CASSLGGRVGTGELFF.

The chain joins TRBV6-1 to TRBJ2-2; TCRdb outputs TRBD1, but without DNA this stays unchecked. The germline V gene encodes CDR1 MNHNS and CDR2 SASEGT. This CDR3 has 16 amino acids. CDR3 sequence reads: CASRGAGQINTGELFF.

The chain is built from TRBV29-1 and TRBJ2-1; TCRdb designates TRBD2, a call that cannot be tested without DNA. This CDR3 region has 18 residues. The germline V gene has CDR1 SQVTM and CDR2 ANQGSEA. This CDR3 reads CSVRTRRELAGGFHEQFF.

J is TRBJ1-1 and V is TRBV6-5; TCRdb gives TRBD1 as the D gene, but with no DNA this cannot be confirmed. The CDR3 runs 16 residues. Germline CDR1 and CDR2: MNHEY and SVGAGI. CDR3 loop: CASSSTGAPMNTEAFF.

The chain links TRBV10-3 to TRBJ2-7; TCRdb's D call, TRBD1, is unchecked because there is no DNA. Germline loops: CDR1 ENHRY, CDR2 SYGVKD. The CDR3 is 16 amino acids. The CDR3 loop is CAISDFEGARNYEQYF.

V and J are TRBV6-2 or TRBV6-3 and TRBJ2-2; TCRdb indicates TRBD1, and absent DNA this call remains unverified. The CDR3 consists of 12 residues. Germline V gene sequence: CDR1 MNHEY, CDR2 SVGEGT. CDR3 sequence reads: CASSPGRLLLFF.

CDR3 loop: CSAYRPGGYNEQFF. V is TRBV20-1 and J is TRBJ2-1; TCRdb returns TRBD1, unconfirmable since there is no DNA. Germline CDR1 DFQATT, CDR2 SNEGSKA (reference sequence). There are 14 residues in the CDR3.

This chain connects TRBV25-1 to TRBJ2-7; TCRdb returns TRBD1, unconfirmable since there is no DNA. The CDR3 is 13 amino acids. Germline V CDR1 and CDR2: MGHDK, SYGVNS. CDR3 loop: CASTEGGRYEQYF.

The CDR3 reads CASSSSLLGGSLGNTIYF. V and J are TRBV11-2 and TRBJ1-3; the TRBD1 assignment by TCRdb is unverifiable without DNA. Germline V CDR1 and CDR2: SGHAT, FQNNGV. The CDR3 is 18 amino acids.

The chain recombines TRBV5-1 with TRBJ2-3; the D call from TCRdb, TRBD1, cannot be confirmed without DNA. CDR1 is SGHRS, CDR2 YFSETQ, per germline. CDR3 size: 15 residues. The CDR3 is CASSRDTDRTDTQYF.

This rearrangement joins TRBV4-2 to TRBJ1-1. The CDR3 runs 14 residues. Germline CDR1 reads LGHNA; CDR2 reads YNFKEQ. CDR3 in amino acids: CASSHDPLGTEAFF.

V is TRBV14 and J is TRBJ2-7; TCRdb calls TRBD1, which cannot be checked without DNA. Germline V CDR1 and CDR2: SGHDN, FVKESK. The CDR3 runs to 15 residues. The CDR3 spells CASSQGLRDIYEQYF.